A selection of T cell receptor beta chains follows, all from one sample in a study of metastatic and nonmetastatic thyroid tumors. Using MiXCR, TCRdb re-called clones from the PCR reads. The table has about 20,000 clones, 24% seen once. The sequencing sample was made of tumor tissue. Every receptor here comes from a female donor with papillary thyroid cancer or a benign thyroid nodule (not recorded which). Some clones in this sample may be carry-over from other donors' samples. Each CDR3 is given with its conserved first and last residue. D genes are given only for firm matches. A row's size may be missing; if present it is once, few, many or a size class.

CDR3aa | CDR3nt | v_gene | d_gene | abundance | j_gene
CASSQVVGNTEAFF | TGCGCCAGCAGCCAAGTAGTCGGGAACACTGAAGCTTTCTTT | TRBV4-3 | - | many | TRBJ1-1
CASSFGSGWGVPDTQYF | TGTGCCAGCAGCTTTGGGAGCGGGTGGGGTGTCCCGGATACGCAGTATTTT | TRBV11-2 | - | - | TRBJ2-3
CSAPEGVETQYF | TGCAGTGCCCCGGAAGGGGTAGAGACACAGTACTTC | TRBV20-1 | - | - | TRBJ2-5
CASSLHGRAGELFF | TGTGCCAGCAGCTTACACGGGAGAGCCGGGGAGCTGTTTTTT | TRBV7-2 | - | many | TRBJ2-2
CASSSRAMDNSHLHF | TGCGCCAGTAGCTCCCGGGCCATGGATAATTCACACCTCCACTTT | TRBV5-1 | - | - | TRBJ1-6
CSAVTGAYTEAFF | TGCAGTGCGGTGACAGGGGCCTACACTGAAGCTTTCTTT | TRBV20-1 | TRBD1 | - | TRBJ1-1
CASSPGGSKETQYF | TGTGCCAGCAGTCCGGGGGGATCTAAAGAGACCCAGTACTTC | TRBV27 | TRBD2 | few | TRBJ2-5
CASSLATGADGYTF | TGCGCCAGCAGCTTGGCCACGGGGGCTGATGGCTACACCTTC | TRBV5-1 | - | - | TRBJ1-2
CASSVGLAGEGSSYNEQFF | TGTGCCAGCAGTGTGGGACTAGCGGGAGAGGGGTCCTCCTACAATGAGCAGTTCTTC | TRBV2 | TRBD2 | - | TRBJ2-1
CASSPSGPNYGGYTF | TGTGCCAGCTCACCATCCGGCCCTAACTACGGCGGCTACACCTTT | TRBV18 | - | - | TRBJ1-2
CASSFRTGGREQYF | TGTGCCAGCAGCTTTCGGACAGGCGGTCGCGAGCAGTACTTC | TRBV7-2 | TRBD1 | few | TRBJ2-7
CASKRRGDGYTF | TGTGCCAGCAAACGCAGGGGAGATGGCTACACCTTC | TRBV6-1 | - | medium-sized | TRBJ1-2
CASSYDDRGGSPLHF | TGTGCCAGCAGTTACGACGACAGGGGAGGTTCACCCCTCCACTTT | TRBV6-5 | TRBD1 | medium-sized | TRBJ1-6
CASSRQPNEKLFF | TGTGCCAGTAGTAGGCAGCCTAATGAAAAACTGTTTTTT | TRBV19 | - | medium-sized | TRBJ1-4
CASSQATGKDTQYF | TGCGCCAGCAGCCAAGCGACAGGGAAAGATACGCAGTATTTT | TRBV4-1 | TRBD1 | - | TRBJ2-3
CASSVGAMGNEQFF | TGTGCCAGTAGCGTAGGCGCCATGGGCAATGAGCAGTTCTTC | TRBV19 | - | - | TRBJ2-1
CASSSTGTFYEQYF | TGTGCCAGCAGTTCGACAGGAACCTTCTACGAGCAGTACTTC | TRBV6-1 | - | medium-sized | TRBJ2-7
CASTPWEGTGNQPQHF | TGTGCCAGCACTCCTTGGGAGGGAACGGGCAATCAGCCCCAGCATTTT | TRBV6-1 | - | few | TRBJ1-5
CASSPGFYGYTF | TGTGCCAGTAGTCCGGGATTCTATGGCTACACCTTC | TRBV19 | - | - | TRBJ1-2
CASRSEGGYTF | TGTGCCAGCAGATCCGAAGGAGGCTACACCTTC | TRBV6-1 | - | few | TRBJ1-2
CAISEPGRLNGGPYF | TGTGCCATCAGTGAACCGGGACGGCTCAATGGGGGGCCGTACTTC | TRBV10-3 | - | many | TRBJ2-7
CSADGTGYNEQFF | TGCAGTGCCGACGGTACGGGCTACAATGAGCAGTTCTTC | TRBV20-1 | - | - | TRBJ2-1
CASSQGQSLSYEQYF | TGCGCCAGCAGCCAAGGACAGTCGCTATCCTACGAGCAGTACTTC | TRBV4-1 | - | - | TRBJ2-7
CASSVSTRTNYGYTF | TGTGCCAGCAGCGTCTCGACCCGTACTAACTATGGCTACACCTTC | TRBV7-9 | - | - | TRBJ1-2
CASSVAGSGELFF | TGTGCCAGCAGCGTAGCTGGGTCCGGGGAGCTGTTTTTT | TRBV9 | - | many | TRBJ2-2
CSVDGQGLNTEAFF | TGCAGCGTCGATGGACAGGGGCTGAACACTGAAGCTTTCTTT | TRBV29-1 | TRBD1 | many | TRBJ1-1
CSAKTWRGKETQYF | TGCAGTGCCAAGACTTGGCGGGGCAAAGAGACCCAGTACTTC | TRBV20-1 | - | many | TRBJ2-5
CSATVTGKAFF | TGCAGTGCAACCGTGACAGGGAAAGCTTTCTTT | TRBV20-1 | TRBD1 | - | TRBJ1-1
CASRPLGEGGEETQYF | TGTGCCAGCAGGCCGCTGGGGGAGGGCGGGGAAGAGACCCAGTACTTC | TRBV6-1 | TRBD2 | many | TRBJ2-5
CASSPRGITSNSPLHF | TGTGCCAGCAGTCCCCGGGGCATCACTTCAAATTCACCCCTCCACTTT | TRBV27 | - | - | TRBJ1-6
CASSYGVGKETQYF | TGTGCCAGCAGTTACGGCGTAGGGAAAGAGACCCAGTACTTC | TRBV6-6 | - | many | TRBJ2-5
CATTPGQGANGANVLTF | TGTGCCACCACTCCGGGACAGGGGGCGAATGGGGCCAACGTCCTGACTTTC | TRBV24-1 | TRBD1 | - | TRBJ2-6
CASSAQGASNQNQHF | TGTGCCAGCAGCGCCCAGGGGGCGAGCAATCAGAACCAGCATTTT | TRBV2 | TRBD1 | - | TRBJ1-5
CASSQGGLGTDTQYF | TGTGCCAGCAGCCAAGGCGGACTGGGCACAGATACGCAGTATTTT | TRBV3-1 | - | many | TRBJ2-3
CASSPQQGQGRREQYF | TGTGCCAGCAGCCCGCAGCAGGGACAGGGAAGACGGGAGCAGTACTTC | TRBV4-2 | TRBD1 | - | TRBJ2-7
CASSDGSTYEQYF | TGTGCCAGCAGTGACGGGTCAACCTACGAGCAGTACTTC | TRBV2 | - | - | TRBJ2-7
CASRAVAGGSYEQYF | - | TRBV27 | - | many | TRBJ2-7
CASRLITEAFF | TGTGCCAGCAGACTGATCACTGAAGCTTTCTTT | TRBV2 | - | many | TRBJ1-1
CSARLGSDEQYF | TGCAGTGCTAGACTCGGGAGCGACGAGCAGTACTTC | TRBV20-1 | - | - | TRBJ2-7
CASSPGLAGVNEQFF | TGTGCCAGTAGCCCGGGACTAGCGGGAGTTAATGAGCAGTTCTTC | TRBV19 | TRBD2 | many | TRBJ2-1
CASSLGEMNTEAFF | TGTGCCAGCAGCTTAGGTGAAATGAACACTGAAGCTTTCTTT | TRBV7-6 | - | - | TRBJ1-1
CASSPRPGGTGNTIYF | TGTGCCAGCAGCCCCCGGCCCGGGGGTACTGGAAACACCATATATTTT | TRBV9 | - | many | TRBJ1-3
CASTRNTEAFF | TGTGCCAGCACGAGGAACACTGAAGCTTTCTTT | TRBV6-1 | - | many | TRBJ1-1
CASSDPQEEQYF | TGTGCCAGCAGTGATCCACAGGAGGAGCAGTACTTC | TRBV7-6 | - | few | TRBJ2-7
CASSLVVGEKLFF | TGTGCCAGCAGCTTAGTGGTTGGCGAAAAACTGTTTTTT | TRBV11-3 | - | - | TRBJ1-4
CASSVGPGGGYEQFF | TGTGCCAGCAGTGTAGGACCGGGGGGTGGGTATGAGCAGTTCTTC | TRBV2 | TRBD2 | many | TRBJ2-1
CASRRDRAGIQYF | TGTGCCAGCCGCCGGGACAGGGCTGGCATTCAGTACTTC | TRBV28 | TRBD1 | many | TRBJ2-4
CASRARNSFSSTDTQYF | TGTGCCAGCAGGGCGCGGAACTCCTTCTCTAGCACAGATACGCAGTATTTT | TRBV27 | - | many | TRBJ2-3
CASMAPDGYEQYF | TGTGCCAGCATGGCACCGGACGGCTACGAGCAGTACTTC | TRBV2 | - | few | TRBJ2-7
CASSFDGTENTGELFF | TGTGCCAGCAGTTTCGACGGGACGGAGAACACCGGGGAGCTGTTTTTT | TRBV6-1 | - | medium-sized | TRBJ2-2
CASSTGQGSGYTF | TGTGCCAGCAGTACAGGACAGGGGTCTGGCTACACCTTC | TRBV5-5 | TRBD1 | - | TRBJ1-2
CSARQGTGGYEQYF | TGCAGTGCTAGACAAGGGACAGGGGGCTACGAGCAGTACTTC | TRBV20-1 | TRBD1 | few | TRBJ2-7
CASRTTSGGAGELFF | TGTGCCAGCAGGACAACTAGCGGGGGGGCCGGGGAGCTGTTTTTT | TRBV2 | TRBD2 | many | TRBJ2-2
CASSRRTSGKVGELFF | TGTGCCAGCAGCAGACGGACTAGCGGGAAGGTCGGGGAGCTGTTTTTT | TRBV7-2 | TRBD2 | medium-sized | TRBJ2-2
CASSLGLAGGYNEQFF | TGCGCCAGCAGCTTGGGACTAGCGGGAGGCTACAATGAGCAGTTCTTC | TRBV5-1 | TRBD2 | many | TRBJ2-1
CASNPLRGGGNTIYF | TGTGCCAGCAACCCCCTGCGGGGTGGTGGAAACACCATATATTTT | TRBV7-9 | - | many | TRBJ1-3
CASTLGEGFDEQFF | TGTGCCAGCACCCTTGGAGAGGGATTCGATGAGCAGTTCTTC | TRBV28 | - | - | TRBJ2-1
CASSDSGGTDTQYF | TGTGCCAGCAGTGATAGCGGGGGCACAGATACGCAGTATTTT | TRBV6-1 | TRBD2 | - | TRBJ2-3
CASSVGVGADWEQYF | TGTGCCAGCAGCGTAGGTGTCGGGGCCGATTGGGAGCAGTACTTC | TRBV9 | - | - | TRBJ2-7